The sequence of this TCR beta chain was determined in a study of vaccination and CD4 T cells after COVID-19. Scientists ran DNA taken from cultured CD4+ T cells through the Oncomine TCR Beta short-read assay for sequencing. MiXCR, run by TCRdb on the PCR reads, gives a single entry per CDR3 protein. The table lists roughly 6,900 distinct CDR3 sequences, about 70% of them singletons. This clonotype was detected only a few times. What it binds is unknown. Trimming cost V 1 base and J 6 bases; bases outside gene matches: 11. This CDR3 has 17 amino acids. Germline CDR1 and CDR2: SGHVS and FNYEAQ. Stated treatment: roughly 10-day PBMC culture with coronavirus spike peptide pools or control peptides (ViraFEST assay).

The sequence came from a human donor who had recovered from COVID-19. Sequences were obtained from CD4+ T cells from blood, cultured in vitro. The chain links TRBV7-6 to TRBJ2-2, with 7 bases that match TRBD2. CDR3: CASSLVPTRERAGELFF. As DNA, the CDR3 is TGTGCCAGCAGCTTAGTCCCGACGCGGGAGAGGGCCGGGGAGCTGTTTTTT.